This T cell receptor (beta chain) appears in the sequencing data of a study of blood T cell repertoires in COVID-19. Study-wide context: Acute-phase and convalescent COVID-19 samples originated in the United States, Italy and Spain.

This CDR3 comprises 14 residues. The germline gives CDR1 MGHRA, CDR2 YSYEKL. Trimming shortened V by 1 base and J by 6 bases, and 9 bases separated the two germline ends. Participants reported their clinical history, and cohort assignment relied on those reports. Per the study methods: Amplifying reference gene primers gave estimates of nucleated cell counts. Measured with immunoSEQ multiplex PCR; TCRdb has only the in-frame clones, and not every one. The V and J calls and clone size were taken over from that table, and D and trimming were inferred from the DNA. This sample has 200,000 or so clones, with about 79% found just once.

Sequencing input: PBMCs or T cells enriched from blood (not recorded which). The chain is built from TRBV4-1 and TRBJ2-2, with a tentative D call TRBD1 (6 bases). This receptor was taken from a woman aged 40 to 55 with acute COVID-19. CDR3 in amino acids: CASSQVWGPGELFF. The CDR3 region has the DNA TGCGCCAGCAGCCAAGTCTGGGGGCCCGGGGAGCTGTTTTTT.